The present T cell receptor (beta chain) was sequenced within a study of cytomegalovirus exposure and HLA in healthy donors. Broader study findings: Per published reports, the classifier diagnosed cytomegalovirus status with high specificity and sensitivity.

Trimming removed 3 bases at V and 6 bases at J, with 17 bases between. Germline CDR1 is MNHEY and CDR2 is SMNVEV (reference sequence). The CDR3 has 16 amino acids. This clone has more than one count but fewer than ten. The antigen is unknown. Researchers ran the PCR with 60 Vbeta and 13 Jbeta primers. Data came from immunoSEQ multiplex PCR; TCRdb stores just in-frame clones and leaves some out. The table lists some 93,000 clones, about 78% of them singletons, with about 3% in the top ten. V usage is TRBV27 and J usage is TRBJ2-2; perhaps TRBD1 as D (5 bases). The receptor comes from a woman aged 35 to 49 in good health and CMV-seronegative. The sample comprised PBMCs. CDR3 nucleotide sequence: TGTGCCAGCAGTTTTGCCCGAGCAGGGTGGGCCGGGGAGCTGTTTTTT. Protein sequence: CASSFARAGWAGELFF.